One sample yielded the 28 T cell receptor beta chains listed below, sequenced in a study of glioma-infiltrating T cells. Using RNA template, CDR3s of TCR alpha and beta were amplified with iRepertoire arm-PCR. TCRdb processed the multiplex PCR reads anew with MiXCR; each CDR3 protein has one entry. This sample carries around 43,000 distinct CDR3 sequences, around 24% of them seen once, and the ten largest clones take approximately 6.4%. The material sequenced was glioma tissue, nonneoplastic brain tissue, or PBMCs (not recorded which). Receptor source: a human donor with low-grade glioma or glioblastoma, undergoing nonglioma brain surgery, or in good health (not recorded which).

In its sample, this clonotype was seen many times. The chain uses TRBV28 and TRBJ1-5; weak D call: TRBD1 (5 bases). CDR1 is MDHEN, CDR2 SYDVKM, per germline. The CDR3 is made up of 16 amino acids. Trimming cost V 6 bases and J 3 bases, with 18 bases left between them. DNA for the CDR3: TGTGCCAGCAGCCGCTTGGGGCAGGTACCCAATCAGCCCCAGCATTTT. It encodes CASSRLGQVPNQPQHF.

This clonotype was counted many times. The chain has TRBV7-8 and TRBJ2-1; D is perhaps TRBD1 or TRBD2 (6 bases each). From germline, CDR1 is SGHVS and CDR2 FQNEAQ. The CDR3 contains 20 residues. V shed 1 base and J shed 1 base, with 23 bases lying between them. CDR3 protein: CASSLGTGAIRLTSYNEQFF. As DNA, the CDR3 is TGTGCCAGCAGCTTAGGGACGGGGGCGATTCGCCTCACGTCCTACAATGAGCAGTTCTTC.

This clonotype has at least ten counts. The chain joins TRBV2 to TRBJ1-6, with no clear D. V was clipped by 7 bases and J by 7 bases, with 11 bases between them. CDR3 length equals 13 residues. Germline V gives CDR1 SNHLY, CDR2 FYNNEI. The DNA for the CDR3 is TGTGCCAGCATCTCGTCCCTCAATTCACCCCTCCACTTT. Its translation: CASISSLNSPLHF.

The chain employs TRBV5-6 and TRBJ2-1, with D tentatively TRBD1 or TRBD2 (5 bases each). Germline lookup yields CDR1 SGHDT and CDR2 YYEEEE. CDR3 size: 13 residues. The ends were cut back, 4 bases at V and 8 bases at J, with 13 bases in the middle. The CDR3 loop is CASSLAGSDEQFF. CDR3 bases: TGTGCCAGCAGCCTCGCAGGGAGCGATGAGCAGTTCTTC.

The chain couples TRBV29-1 to TRBJ2-1; D is uncertain. The CDR3 loop spans 14 amino acids. Germline V gene data show CDR1 as SQVTM and CDR2 as ANQGSEA. Trimming removed 4 bases at V and 0 bases at J, with 10 bases between. The CDR3 sequence is CSVVSSSSYNEQFF. DNA for the CDR3: TGCAGCGTTGTTAGTTCGAGCTCCTACAATGAGCAGTTCTTC.

This clonotype was observed at least ten times. This chain uses TRBV20-1 with TRBJ2-1; the D gene is possibly TRBD2 (6 bases). V was shortened by 5 bases and J by 12 bases, with 23 bases between the two germline ends. The CDR3 has 14 amino acids. CDR1 DFQATT and CDR2 SNEGSKA come from the germline V gene (reference sequence). The CDR3 region is CSAEPGLGILVQFF. Written as DNA, the CDR3 is TGCAGTGCTGAACCGGGACTGGGTATTTTGGTGCAGTTCTTC.

This chain uses TRBV3-1 with TRBJ1-5; D might be TRBD1 (5 bases). This CDR3 is built from 14 residues. Germline loops: CDR1 LGHDT, CDR2 YNNKEL (reference sequence). V lost 1 base, J lost 6 bases, and 10 bases lay in between. This CDR3 is CASSQGEQGQPQHF. In DNA form, the CDR3 reads TGTGCCAGCAGCCAAGGGGAGCAGGGTCAGCCCCAGCATTTT.

This clonotype was observed at least ten times. The chain joins TRBV6-1 to TRBJ1-5; no firm D call. Trimming left V 5 bases short and J 5 bases short, with 10 bases between. Germline V CDR1 and CDR2: MNHNS, SASEGT. This CDR3 has 13 residues. CDR3: CASSYSLYQPQHF. CDR3 in DNA: TGTGCCAGCAGTTATAGTCTTTATCAGCCCCAGCATTTT.

This clonotype was recorded at least ten times. CDR3 region: CASSEYGGISYNSPLHF. The CDR3 bases are TGTGCCAGCAGTGAATATGGGGGAATCTCCTATAATTCACCCCTCCACTTT. This rearrangement joins TRBV6-1 to TRBJ1-6; D is perhaps TRBD1 (5 bases). Trimming shortened V by 2 bases and J by 0 bases, and 11 bases separated the two germline ends. The CDR3 is 17 amino acids. Germline V CDR1 and CDR2: MNHNS, SASEGT.

This clonotype was seen repeatedly, ten times or more. Since a much larger clone is just one base distant, this may be a read error. The rearrangement joins TRBV28 to TRBJ1-1; TRBD1 aligns across 9 bases. This CDR3 comprises 16 residues. CDR1 and CDR2 from the germline V gene are MDHEN and SYDVKM. CDR3 amino acids: CARSPYRGPMNTEAFF. In DNA, the CDR3 is TGTGCCCGCAGTCCGTACAGGGGGCCCATGAACACTGAAGCTTTCTTT.

The rearrangement links TRBV5-4 to TRBJ2-5; D remains ambiguous. Germline lookup yields CDR1 SGHNT and CDR2 YYREEE (reference sequence). V lost 1 base and J lost 4, with 8 bases in between. This CDR3 comprises 13 residues. The CDR3 reads CASSLTDRETQYF. The CDR3 DNA is TGTGCCAGCAGCTTGACGGACCGAGAGACCCAGTACTTC. The variable domain in full, with the rest retrieved from reference TRBV5-4 and TRBJ2-5, is ETGVTQSPTHLIKTRGQQVTLRCSSQSGHNTVSWYQQALGQGPQFIFQYYREEENGRGNFPPRFSGLQFPNYSSELNVNALELDDSALYLCASSLTDRETQYFGPGTRLLVL.

This clonotype has at least ten counts. The chain joins TRBV20-1 to TRBJ1-5, with a weak D call TRBD1 (5 bases). There are 14 residues in the CDR3. V dropped 5 bases and J dropped 0 bases, with 11 bases sitting between them. In germline, CDR1 is DFQATT, CDR2 SNEGSKA (reference sequence). CDR3 DNA: TGCAGTGCTCCCGGGACGGATAGCAATCAGCCCCAGCATTTT. Its protein product is CSAPGTDSNQPQHF.

This clonotype has a single count. This sequence joins TRBV6-2 or TRBV6-3 and TRBJ2-7, with 9 positions matching TRBD2. The CDR3 has 17 residues. Germline CDR1 reads MNHEY; CDR2 reads SVGEGT. Trimming removed 6 bases from V and 5 bases from J; junction bases left unmatched: 17. This CDR3 reads CASSLPSASGKLDEQYF. The CDR3 nucleotides read TGTGCCAGCAGCCTCCCCTCGGCTAGCGGGAAGCTGGACGAGCAGTACTTC.

This clonotype occurred once. The chain joins TRBV20-1 to TRBJ2-1; 7 bases line up with TRBD1. The germline V gene encodes CDR1 DFQATT and CDR2 SNEGSKA (reference sequence). The CDR3 sequence is 15 residues long. The ends lost 8 bases at V and 9 bases at J; junction bases unmatched: 19. CDR3 loop: CSSGVRLTGMREQFF. As DNA, the CDR3 is TGCAGTTCTGGAGTAAGGTTGACAGGGATGCGTGAGCAGTTCTTC.

V is TRBV6-1 and J is TRBJ1-1; D perhaps matches TRBD1 (5 bases). The CDR3 has 12 amino acids. Per the germline V gene, CDR1 is MNHNS and CDR2 is SASEGT. Deletions cut 6 bases from V and 10 bases from J, with 15 bases between. The CDR3 region has the DNA TGTGCCAGCAGCCCTAAGACAGTTGGAGCTTTCTTT. This translates into CASSPKTVGAFF.

The gene calls are TRBV3-1 and TRBJ2-7; the D gene could be TRBD1 or TRBD2 (5 bases each). The ends were cut back, 1 base at V and 2 bases at J, with 12 bases in the middle. Germline values: CDR1 LGHDT, CDR2 YNNKEL (reference sequence). The CDR3 is 15 residues long. DNA of the CDR3: TGTGCCAGCAGCCAAGTTACCGGGACGCCCTACGAGCAGTACTTC. Amino acids: CASSQVTGTPYEQYF.

In its sample, this clonotype was seen many times. The chain links TRBV4-2 to TRBJ1-3; D remains unclear. The ends were cut back, 0 bases at V and 0 bases at J, with 6 bases in the middle. Germline lookup yields CDR1 LGHNA and CDR2 YNFKEQ. This CDR3 has 15 residues. The CDR3 here is CASSQEKVSGNTIYF. For the CDR3, the DNA is TGTGCCAGCAGCCAAGAAAAAGTCTCTGGAAACACCATATATTTT.

This clonotype was seen at least ten times. The J gene is TRBJ2-4, the V gene TRBV6-1; 10 bases line up with TRBD1. This CDR3 is built from 14 residues. Germline lookup yields CDR1 MNHNS and CDR2 SASEGT. Germline trimming cut 11 bases from V and 2 bases from J; bases unmatched to any gene: 6. The CDR3 sequence is CAVGTGVSKNIQYF. The CDR3 DNA is TGTGCCGTCGGGACAGGGGTTTCCAAAAACATTCAGTACTTC.

This clonotype was counted many times. The gene calls are TRBV20-1 and TRBJ1-1; 7 bases fit TRBD1. The V and J ends lost 3 bases and 4 bases, in that order; junction bases with no gene match: 14. CDR3 size: 16 residues. The germline V gene has CDR1 DFQATT and CDR2 SNEGSKA (reference sequence). The CDR3 DNA is TGCAGTGCTAGGCCCTGGGACAGACAGGATGCCACTGAAGCTTTCTTT. It specifies CSARPWDRQDATEAFF.

The genes are TRBV4-1 and TRBJ1-1; D might be TRBD1 (5 bases). The V gene's germline CDR1 is MGHRA and CDR2 YSYEKL. Trimming left V 1 base short and J 5 bases short, with 14 bases between. The CDR3 is 15 residues long. The CDR3 DNA sequence: TGCGCCAGCAGCCAAGCTTGGGGCGAGGGGACTGAAGCTTTCTTT. Encoded protein: CASSQAWGEGTEAFF.

This clonotype was counted many times. The chain links TRBV7-8 to TRBJ2-3; the D is unclear. Germline V lookup: CDR1 SGHVS, CDR2 FQNEAQ. This CDR3 comprises 13 residues. V was shortened by 1 base and J by 4 bases, with 6 bases between the two germline ends. The CDR3 sequence: CASSLVRPDTQYF. For the CDR3, the DNA is TGTGCCAGCAGCTTAGTAAGGCCAGATACGCAGTATTTT.

At least ten counts were recorded for this clonotype. The chain employs TRBV30 and TRBJ1-1; D perhaps matches TRBD1 (6 bases). V lost 0 bases to trimming and J lost 10 bases, with 18 bases between them. Germline V gives CDR1 GTSNPN, CDR2 SVGIG (reference sequence). The CDR3 covers 14 residues. The CDR3 DNA follows: TGTGCCTGGAGTGTACAAGGGGACATAGCTTCAGCTTTCTTT. Translation: CAWSVQGDIASAFF.

This clonotype occurred many times. The CDR3 region has the DNA TGCAGCGTTAGACAGTCGCGGACTGAAGCTTTCTTT. It codes for CSVRQSRTEAFF. The V gene is TRBV29-1, the J gene TRBJ1-1, with D possibly matching TRBD1 (5 bases). Germline lookup yields CDR1 SQVTM and CDR2 ANQGSEA. The CDR3 totals 12 residues. V was pared by 5 bases and J by 5 bases, with 12 bases between.

The chain uses TRBV9 and TRBJ1-1; D is undetermined. Trimming took 1 base from V and 0 from J, leaving 7 bases between them. The V gene's germline CDR1 is SGDLS and CDR2 YYNGEE. The CDR3 covers 14 residues. The CDR3 DNA is TGTGCCAGCAGCGTATCTCGGATGAACACTGAAGCTTTCTTT. This encodes CASSVSRMNTEAFF.

The chain employs TRBV9 and TRBJ2-2; the D gene is possibly TRBD2 (5 bases). V gave up 0 bases and J gave up 6 bases, with 6 bases separating them. This CDR3 is built from 13 residues. Germline CDR1 reads SGDLS; CDR2 reads YYNGEE. The DNA for the CDR3 is TGTGCCAGCAGCGTAGACGGGGCCGGGGAGCTGTTTTTT. Translation: CASSVDGAGELFF.

This clonotype appeared a few times. This may be a read error, as it is one base from a much larger clone. CDR3: CASSNQENTEAFF. The CDR3 DNA is TGTGCCAGCTCAAACCAGGAGAACACTGAAGCTTTCTTT. This rearrangement joins TRBV18 to TRBJ1-1; D is unresolved. The CDR3 contains 13 residues. Trimming removed 5 bases from V and 1 base from J, with 8 bases in between. Germline V lookup: CDR1 KGHSH, CDR2 LQKENI. The full variable domain, its missing parts supplied by reference TRBV18 and TRBJ1-1, is NAGVMQNPRHLVRRRGQEARLRCSPMKGHSHVYWYRQLPEEGLKFMVYLQKENIIDESGMPKERFSAEFPKEGPSILRIQQVVRGDSAAYFCASSNQENTEAFFGQGTRLTVV.

As to this clonotype: A much more abundant neighbour one base away suggests this may be a read error. Because the CDR3 is missing its conserved closing phenylalanine or tryptophan, this is likely a read error. The chain uses TRBV6-6 and TRBJ1-5, with TRBD1 identical over 8 bases. There are 13 residues in the CDR3. CDR1 MNHNY and CDR2 SVGAGI come from the germline V gene (reference sequence). Written as DNA, the CDR3 is TGCGCCAGCAGTCTCGGACAGGGTCAGCCCCAGCATTTA. It yields the protein CASSLGQGQPQHL.

This clonotype was counted at least ten times. This chain joins TRBV19 and TRBJ2-1; TRBD2 is a possible D gene (5 bases). Trimming removed 3 bases at V and 6 bases at J, with 18 bases between. CDR3 length: 16 amino acids. Germline V CDR1 and CDR2: LNHDA, SQIVND (reference sequence). CDR3 coding DNA: TGTGCCAGTAGTATGGACCTAGCTCCCCTAATCAATGAGCAGTTCTTC. Its translation is CASSMDLAPLINEQFF.